This T cell receptor (beta chain) derives from a study of human T cells and chemical hapten exposure. In the study overall: Upper-back patches of 0.01% DPC were read at 6 days. Small pooled library volume differences chiefly drove per-sample TCR yield variation.

Time point defined: pre-sensitization, week 0. Sample treatment: therapeutic diphenylcyclopropenone sensitization with weekly scalp DPC. This CDR3 contains 15 residues. CDR1 and CDR2 from the germline V gene are ENHRY and SYGVKD. The ends lost 9 bases at V and 4 bases at J; junction bases unmatched: 9. The library labeled individual cDNA molecules by adding unique molecular identifiers to them. TCRdb re-called the RACE reads with MiXCR, one entry per CDR3 protein. The data contain 300,000 to 450,000 distinct CDR3 sequences, 5.5% of them singletons. The chain uses TRBV10-3 and TRBJ2-6; 7 nucleotides align to TRBD1. The sequence derives from a woman between 18 and 29 years old with alopecia areata. Some clones in this sample may be carry-over from other donors' samples. The specimen comprised whole blood, sampled in connection with sensitization to the hapten diphenylcyclopropenone (DPC). CDR3 region: CAIRGQLTGANVLTF. DNA of the CDR3: TGTGCCATACGGGGACAGTTAACAGGGGCCAACGTCCTGACTTTC.